A selection of T cell receptor beta chains follows, all from one sample in a study of cytomegalovirus exposure and HLA in healthy donors. Profiling relied on immunoSEQ multiplex PCR, and the TCRdb table lists in-frame clones only, not all of them. The table includes around 150,000 clones, just under 80% detected once. Sequences were obtained from PBMCs. The receptors here all came from a man younger than 30 in good health and CMV-seropositive. The CDR3 runs from the conserved cysteine through the conserved F or W. A D gene is named only where the DNA matches it firmly. Size is stated for part of the rows, as once, few or many counts, or as a class when the clone is expanded.

D	V	size	J	CDR3	DNA
NA	TRBV14	once	TRBJ2-3	CASSQGGTDTQYF	TGTGCCAGCAGCCAGGGAGGTACAGATACGCAGTATTTT
NA	TRBV2	NA	TRBJ2-1	CATDRMGGLRGTTGLAYNEQFF	TGTGCCACCGACCGGATGGGGGGGCTCCGGGGGACGACGGGACTCGCCTACAATGAGCAGTTCTTC
NA	TRBV19	NA	TRBJ2-5	CASSIELRAQETQYF	TGTGCCAGTAGTATTGAGTTGCGGGCGCAAGAGACCCAGTACTTC
NA	TRBV7-2	NA	TRBJ2-7	CASSLGPRGTGYEQYF	TGTGCCAGCAGCTTAGGCCCCCGGGGGACCGGCTACGAGCAGTACTTC
NA	TRBV4-1	NA	TRBJ2-1	CASSQDRVSLVF	TGCGCCAGCAGCCAAGATCGGGTAAGCTTGGTCTTC
TRBD1	TRBV6-6	NA	TRBJ1-1	CASSQTGTGGTEAFF	TGTGCCAGCAGTCAAACCGGGACAGGGGGCACTGAAGCTTTCTTT
NA	TRBV11-2	NA	TRBJ1-1	CASSLGQRAFF	TGTGCCAGCAGCCTTGGACAGAGAGCTTTCTTT
TRBD2	TRBV10-3	NA	TRBJ2-1	CAISHGGNEQFF	TGTGCCATCAGTCACGGGGGGAATGAGCAGTTCTTC
NA	TRBV5-4	few	TRBJ2-2	CASLSRGSTGELFF	TGTGCCAGCCTCTCTCGGGGATCCACCGGGGAGCTGTTTTTT
NA	TRBV18	NA	TRBJ1-5	CASSPGQDQPQHF	TGTGCCAGCTCACCTGGACAAGATCAGCCCCAGCATTTT
NA	TRBV19	once	TRBJ2-6	CASSIGAGANVLTF	TGTGCCAGTAGTATCGGGGCTGGGGCCAACGTCCTGACTTTC
TRBD1	TRBV5-1	NA	TRBJ2-3	CASSSQGARDTQYF	TGCGCCAGCAGCTCCCAGGGGGCAAGAGATACGCAGTATTTT
NA	TRBV29-1	NA	TRBJ1-4	CSVLVGVNEKLFF	TGCAGCGTTTTGGTGGGCGTTAATGAAAAACTGTTTTTT
NA	TRBV13	NA	TRBJ2-7	CASSPQRAGVNEQYF	TGTGCCAGCAGCCCCCAGCGGGCGGGCGTGAACGAGCAGTACTTC
NA	TRBV11-2	NA	TRBJ2-1	CASSPHMDSYNEQFF	TGTGCCAGCAGCCCACACATGGACTCTTACAATGAGCAGTTCTTC
NA	TRBV11-2	NA	TRBJ1-1	CASSLVWGSEAFF	TGTGCCAGCAGCTTAGTGTGGGGCTCTGAAGCTTTCTTT
TRBD1	TRBV15	NA	TRBJ2-1	CATSRWTGSVNEQFF	TGTGCCACCAGCCGATGGACAGGGAGTGTTAATGAGCAGTTCTTC
NA	TRBV7-9	NA	TRBJ2-7	CASSTNTGIEQYF	TGTGCCAGCAGCACCAACACAGGGATCGAGCAGTACTTC
TRBD1	TRBV13	NA	TRBJ2-1	CASSPQGTDYNEQFF	TGTGCCAGCAGCCCACAGGGGACGGACTACAATGAGCAGTTCTTC
TRBD1	TRBV4-3	NA	TRBJ2-7	CASSQGQGSHEQYF	TGCGCCAGCAGCCAAGGACAGGGGAGCCACGAGCAGTACTTC
NA	TRBV25-1	NA	TRBJ2-2	CASSDPFFGRTNTGELFF	TGTGCCAGCAGTGATCCCTTCTTTGGCAGGACGAACACCGGGGAGCTGTTTTTT
NA	TRBV19	few	TRBJ2-7	CASSGPVYEQYF	TGTGCCAGTAGTGGTCCAGTCTACGAGCAGTACTTC
NA	TRBV11-2	NA	TRBJ2-2	CASSLGRARFGELFF	TGTGCCAGCAGTTTGGGCAGGGCCCGGTTCGGGGAGCTGTTTTTT
NA	TRBV6-5	NA	TRBJ1-1	CASILKSRDTEAFF	TGTGCCAGCATCCTGAAATCTCGGGACACTGAAGCTTTCTTT
NA	TRBV7-9	NA	TRBJ1-4	CASSTRTGDSNEKLFF	TGTGCCAGCAGCACGCGAACGGGGGACTCTAATGAAAAACTGTTTTTT
TRBD2	TRBV4-2	NA	TRBJ2-4	CASSQDLSGRRAKNIQYF	TGTGCCAGCAGCCAAGATCTAAGCGGGAGGAGAGCCAAAAACATTCAGTACTTC
NA	TRBV6-5	once	TRBJ1-3	CASRTGRASGNTIYF	TGTGCCAGCAGAACGGGAAGGGCTTCGGGAAACACCATATATTTT
NA	TRBV28	NA	TRBJ1-5	CASSGRTSLRQPQHF	TGTGCCAGCAGTGGCAGGACAAGCCTGCGGCAGCCCCAGCATTTT
TRBD1	TRBV9	NA	TRBJ1-1	CASSGTGGEAFF	TGTGCCAGCAGCGGGACAGGGGGAGAAGCTTTCTTT
NA	TRBV30	NA	TRBJ1-5	CAWSVGSLNSNQPQHF	TGTGCCTGGAGTGTTGGTAGCCTAAATAGCAATCAGCCCCAGCATTTT
NA	TRBV6-1	few	TRBJ2-5	CASSPSQAQETQYF	TGTGCCAGCAGCCCTTCGCAGGCCCAAGAGACCCAGTACTTC
TRBD1	TRBV5-5	once	TRBJ1-5	CASSSGTGNQPQHF	TGTGCCAGCAGCTCTGGGACAGGGAATCAGCCCCAGCATTTT
NA	TRBV30	NA	TRBJ2-5	CAWRATGKETQYF	TGTGCCTGGAGGGCAACAGGGAAAGAGACCCAGTACTTC
NA	TRBV9	NA	TRBJ1-4	CASSARQDPTNEKLFF	TGTGCCAGCAGCGCCAGACAGGACCCAACTAATGAAAAACTGTTTTTT
TRBD2	TRBV4-3	NA	TRBJ2-7	CASSQESSGVYEQYF	TGCGCCAGCAGCCAAGAGTCTAGCGGGGTATACGAGCAGTACTTC
NA	TRBV6-5	NA	TRBJ2-7	CASRFEGQSIYEQYF	TGTGCCAGCAGGTTCGAAGGACAGTCGATCTACGAGCAGTACTTC
TRBD2	TRBV27	NA	TRBJ2-7	CASSLSPHTSGINEQYF	TGTGCCAGCAGTTTATCCCCCCATACTAGCGGGATTAACGAGCAGTACTTC
NA	TRBV27	NA	TRBJ1-5	CASSHGGDQPQHF	TGTGCCAGCAGTCACGGGGGAGATCAGCCCCAGCATTTT
TRBD1	TRBV5-4	once	TRBJ2-7	CASSSAPGQELYEQYF	TGTGCCAGCAGCTCAGCCCCGGGACAGGAACTTTACGAGCAGTACTTC
NA	TRBV7-8	NA	TRBJ2-2	CASSLAGGATGELFF	TGTGCCAGCAGCTTAGCGGGAGGCGCCACCGGGGAGCTGTTTTTT
NA	TRBV27	NA	TRBJ1-4	CASSQSNARVVEKLFF	TGTGCCAGCAGTCAGAGTAACGCCAGGGTAGTTGAAAAACTGTTTTTT
NA	TRBV7-9	NA	TRBJ1-5	CASSLSGDNQPQHF	TGTGCCAGCAGCTTATCAGGGGACAATCAGCCCCAGCATTTT
TRBD1	TRBV18	once	TRBJ2-7	CASSGTGSTYEQYF	TGTGCCAGCTCCGGGACAGGGTCCACCTACGAGCAGTACTTC
NA	TRBV9	once	TRBJ1-4	CASSVGGGLYGEKLFF	TGTGCCAGCAGCGTAGGCGGGGGACTCTATGGTGAAAAACTGTTTTTT
TRBD1	TRBV7-3	NA	TRBJ1-2	CASSPDRASGYTF	TGTGCCAGCAGCCCGGACAGGGCCAGTGGCTACACCTTC
TRBD1	TRBV5-6	NA	TRBJ1-1	CASSSQQGANTEAFF	TGTGCCAGCAGCTCGCAACAGGGGGCGAACACTGAAGCTTTCTTT
TRBD1	TRBV5-1	NA	TRBJ1-4	CASSLEGGLANEKLFF	TGCGCCAGCAGCTTGGAAGGGGGCCTGGCTAATGAAAAACTGTTTTTT
NA	TRBV5-1	once	TRBJ2-1	CASSPDGGYEQFF	TGCGCCAGCAGCCCCGATGGCGGCTATGAGCAGTTCTTC
NA	TRBV28	NA	TRBJ1-5	CASTRDSNQPQHF	TGTGCCAGCACCCGCGATAGCAATCAGCCCCAGCATTTT
NA	TRBV9	NA	TRBJ1-3	CASSVDVGVGNTIYF	TGTGCCAGCAGCGTAGATGTAGGGGTCGGAAACACCATATATTTT
NA	TRBV29-1	NA	TRBJ2-5	CSVDNWGGETQYF	TGCAGCGTTGACAATTGGGGCGGAGAGACCCAGTACTTC
TRBD1	TRBV7-2	NA	TRBJ1-2	CASSLGDRQGARGYTF	TGTGCCAGCAGCTTAGGGGACCGACAGGGGGCGCGTGGCTACACCTTC